The 5 T cell receptor beta chains listed next were all sequenced from one sample in a study of OX40 agonist ivuxolimab in advanced cancers. Only in-frame clones appear in the TCRdb table, and some are missing; sequencing was by immunoSEQ multiplex PCR. The table lists 75,000 to 100,000 clones, roughly 80% of them singletons. The source was CD4+ or CD8+ T cells sorted from blood, collected in a trial of the OX40 agonist ivuxolimab. All receptors come from an adult with an advanced solid tumor such as melanoma, head and neck, liver or kidney cancer.

The gene calls are TRBV7-2 and TRBJ2-7; 9 nucleotides align to TRBD1. V lost 4 bases and J lost 3; bases outside the gene matches: 10. The germline V gene has CDR1 SGHTA and CDR2 FQGNSA. The CDR3 sequence is 16 residues long. Here the CDR3 reads CASSSPPGTGLYEQYF. The CDR3 nucleotides are TGTGCCAGCAGCTCCCCCCCCGGGACAGGGCTCTACGAGCAGTACTTC.

The rearrangement links TRBV29-1 to TRBJ2-5; D might be TRBD2 (6 bases). This CDR3 spans 14 amino acids. V gave up 8 bases and J gave up 8 bases, with 24 bases separating them. The germline V gene has CDR1 SQVTM and CDR2 ANQGSEA. The CDR3 sequence: CSTLLGGPYATQYF. The CDR3 DNA reads TGCAGCACCCTGCTGGGAGGACCTTACGCAACCCAGTACTTC.

This chain uses TRBV14 with TRBJ2-3; TRBD2 might be the D (5 bases). The CDR3 has 15 amino acids. Germline-derived CDR1 and CDR2 are SGHDN and FVKESK. With 4 bases removed from V and 1 base from J, the gap between germline ends came to 12 bases. For the CDR3, the DNA is TGTGCCAGCAGCCCACGGGGAGAGGGCACAGATACGCAGTATTTT. This translates into CASSPRGEGTDTQYF.

The rearrangement joins TRBV13 to TRBJ2-3; 10 bases are shared with TRBD1. V trimming: 2 bases; J trimming: 7 bases; junction bases outside the gene matches: 6. The CDR3 length is 15 residues. Germline lookup yields CDR1 PRHDT and CDR2 FYEKMQ (reference sequence). The CDR3 bases are TGTGCCAGCAGCTTAAAGACAGGGGGCGGAAATACGCAGTATTTT. This translates into CASSLKTGGGNTQYF. Filled out from reference TRBV13 and TRBJ2-3, the complete variable domain reads AAGVIQSPRHLIKEKRETATLKCYPIPRHDTVYWYQQGPGQDPQFLISFYEKMQSDKGSIPDRFSAQQFSDYHSELNMSSLELGDSALYFCASSLKTGGGNTQYFGPGTRLTVL.

This clone was recorded only once. V usage is TRBV5-4 and J usage is TRBJ2-1, with D tentatively TRBD1 or TRBD2 (5 bases each). The V end was cut by 0 bases, the J end by 7 bases, with 14 bases between. Germline V lookup: CDR1 SGHNT, CDR2 YYREEE (reference sequence). The CDR3 totals 15 residues. This CDR3 is CASSLGGTGFNEQFF. CDR3 nucleotides: TGTGCCAGCAGCTTGGGGGGGACGGGTTTTAATGAGCAGTTCTTC. The full variable domain, its missing parts supplied by reference TRBV5-4 and TRBJ2-1, is ETGVTQSPTHLIKTRGQQVTLRCSSQSGHNTVSWYQQALGQGPQFIFQYYREEENGRGNFPPRFSGLQFPNYSSELNVNALELDDSALYLCASSLGGTGFNEQFFGPGTRLTVL.